Listed below are T cell receptor beta chains from one sample, sequenced in a study of CD8+CD57+ T cells in acquired aplastic anemia. TCRdb fed the reads into MiXCR, producing one record per CDR3 protein. The sample shows 95,000 to 150,000 distinct CDR3 sequences, about 43% of them seen only once. Sample: sorted CD4+, CD8+, or CD8+CD57+ T cells (not recorded which) from PBMCs. Receptors were obtained from a human donor with aplastic anemia. Each CDR3 is given with its conserved first and last residue. Fields, in order: clone size, J gene, D gene, V gene, CDR3 DNA, CDR3 protein. A D gene is named only where the DNA matches it firmly. Clone size appears in some rows only: once, few, many, or a class for an expanded clone.

clone size: many; J gene: TRBJ1-1; D gene: -; V gene: TRBV9; CDR3 DNA: TGTGCCAGCAGCGTAGATTCCCAGGGCGGCACTGAAGCTTTCTTT; CDR3 protein: CASSVDSQGGTEAFF
clone size: once; J gene: TRBJ2-1; D gene: -; V gene: TRBV15; CDR3 DNA: TGTGCCACCAGCGGCCCAATACCGGGAGTCTACAATGAGCAGTTCTTC; CDR3 protein: CATSGPIPGVYNEQFF
clone size: many; J gene: TRBJ1-2; D gene: TRBD1; V gene: TRBV18; CDR3 DNA: TGTGCCAGCTCACCGACAGGGTTAGATGGCTACACCTTC; CDR3 protein: CASSPTGLDGYTF
clone size: -; J gene: TRBJ1-1; D gene: TRBD1; V gene: TRBV10-3; CDR3 DNA: TGTGCCATCAAAGGGACGGGACAGGGGGGAATGAACACTGAAGCTTTCTTT; CDR3 protein: CAIKGTGQGGMNTEAFF
clone size: -; J gene: TRBJ1-2; D gene: TRBD1; V gene: TRBV7-2; CDR3 DNA: TGTGCCAGCAGCGGTCGGACAGGGTATGGCTACACCTTC; CDR3 protein: CASSGRTGYGYTF
clone size: many; J gene: TRBJ2-3; D gene: -; V gene: TRBV5-1; CDR3 DNA: TGCGCCAGCAGCACTGGGGGTACTAGCACAGATACGCAGTATTTT; CDR3 protein: CASSTGGTSTDTQYF
clone size: once; J gene: TRBJ1-2; D gene: -; V gene: TRBV29-1; CDR3 DNA: TGCAGCGTTGAAGATCGATTGGGATACTATGGCTACACCTTC; CDR3 protein: CSVEDRLGYYGYTF
clone size: many; J gene: TRBJ1-3; D gene: -; V gene: TRBV5-6; CDR3 DNA: TGTGCCAGCAGCTTGGCAGGGAAGGGAAACACCATATATTTT; CDR3 protein: CASSLAGKGNTIYF
clone size: many; J gene: TRBJ2-1; D gene: -; V gene: TRBV2; CDR3 DNA: TGTGCCAGCAGTGACAATGACAATGAGCAGTTCTTC; CDR3 protein: CASSDNDNEQFF
clone size: -; J gene: TRBJ2-7; D gene: TRBD2; V gene: TRBV2; CDR3 DNA: TGTGCCAGCAGACTAAGACTAGCGAGCTCCTACGAGCAGTACTTC; CDR3 protein: CASRLRLASSYEQYF
clone size: -; J gene: TRBJ1-3; D gene: -; V gene: TRBV6-5; CDR3 DNA: TGTGCCAGCAGTTACTCTTCTGACAGTACTGGAAACACCATATATTTT; CDR3 protein: CASSYSSDSTGNTIYF
clone size: -; J gene: TRBJ2-1; D gene: TRBD2; V gene: TRBV4-2; CDR3 DNA: TGTACCAGCAGCCTGACTAGCGGGGGGGCCGGTGAGCAGTTCTTC; CDR3 protein: CTSSLTSGGAGEQFF
clone size: -; J gene: TRBJ1-2; D gene: TRBD1; V gene: TRBV10-2; CDR3 DNA: TGCGCCAGCAGCGCGGACAGGGGGCGTGGCTACACCTTC; CDR3 protein: CASSADRGRGYTF
clone size: many; J gene: TRBJ1-2; D gene: -; V gene: TRBV10-3; CDR3 DNA: TGTGCCATCAGTGAGTCTCGGAAGGGGGAAGGCTACACCTTC; CDR3 protein: CAISESRKGEGYTF
clone size: -; J gene: TRBJ2-2; D gene: -; V gene: TRBV25-1; CDR3 DNA: TGTGCCAGCAGTGATCTGGAGGGGTCCACCGGGGAGCTGTTTTTT; CDR3 protein: CASSDLEGSTGELFF
clone size: many; J gene: TRBJ1-4; D gene: TRBD1; V gene: TRBV4-2; CDR3 DNA: TGTGCCAGCAGCCCAGGCGACAGGGGTCTTGAACATGAAAAACTGTTTTTT; CDR3 protein: CASSPGDRGLEHEKLFF
clone size: -; J gene: TRBJ2-3; D gene: -; V gene: TRBV10-3; CDR3 DNA: TGTGCCATCAGTGATGTGGGACTGCCTGAGGATACGCAGTATTTT; CDR3 protein: CAISDVGLPEDTQYF
clone size: -; J gene: TRBJ2-7; D gene: -; V gene: TRBV20-1; CDR3 DNA: TGCAGTGCTAGAGTTGCGTCCTACGAGCAGTACTTC; CDR3 protein: CSARVASYEQYF
clone size: many; J gene: TRBJ1-6; D gene: -; V gene: TRBV7-9; CDR3 DNA: TGTGCCAGCAGCTTAGAACAGCCCTGGCGATCCCTCCACTTT; CDR3 protein: CASSLEQPWRSLHF
clone size: once; J gene: TRBJ2-5; D gene: TRBD1; V gene: TRBV20-1; CDR3 DNA: TGCAGTGCCTCAGAGGGGGCGCTTTACTTC; CDR3 protein: CSASEGALYF
clone size: -; J gene: TRBJ2-3; D gene: -; V gene: TRBV29-1; CDR3 DNA: TGCAGCGTACAGGAAACTAGCACAGATACGCAGTATTTT; CDR3 protein: CSVQETSTDTQYF
clone size: many; J gene: TRBJ2-5; D gene: TRBD1; V gene: TRBV5-1; CDR3 DNA: TGCGCCAGCAGCTGGTTGGGACAGATTCAAGAGACCCAGTACTTC; CDR3 protein: CASSWLGQIQETQYF
clone size: many; J gene: TRBJ2-7; D gene: TRBD2; V gene: TRBV20-1; CDR3 DNA: TGCAGTGCTCTGAGTCTAGCGGGCGTTCCCGAGCAGTACTTC; CDR3 protein: CSALSLAGVPEQYF
clone size: -; J gene: TRBJ2-7; D gene: TRBD2; V gene: TRBV10-2; CDR3 DNA: TGCGCCAGCGGGGGACTAGCGGGGGTGGGGGAGCAGTACTTC; CDR3 protein: CASGGLAGVGEQYF
clone size: many; J gene: TRBJ1-3; D gene: -; V gene: TRBV12-5; CDR3 DNA: TGTGCTAGTGGCCCCGGAGGAAACACCATATATTTT; CDR3 protein: CASGPGGNTIYF
clone size: many; J gene: TRBJ2-3; D gene: TRBD2; V gene: TRBV11-2; CDR3 DNA: TGTGCCAGCAGCTTAAACCCTACATGGCGGGGGGGCTTGGATACGCAGTATTTT; CDR3 protein: CASSLNPTWRGGLDTQYF
clone size: few; J gene: TRBJ1-2; D gene: -; V gene: TRBV20-1; CDR3 DNA: TGCAGTGCTAGCTTAGACAGGACCCATGGCTACACCTTC; CDR3 protein: CSASLDRTHGYTF
clone size: -; J gene: TRBJ1-5; D gene: -; V gene: TRBV4-3; CDR3 DNA: TGCGCCAGCAGCCATACAGGGACTCAGCCCCAGCATTTT; CDR3 protein: CASSHTGTQPQHF
clone size: many; J gene: TRBJ2-3; D gene: -; V gene: TRBV12-3/TRBV12-4; CDR3 DNA: TGTGCCAGTACCATCCAGGATACGCAGTATTTT; CDR3 protein: CASTIQDTQYF
clone size: -; J gene: TRBJ1-2; D gene: TRBD1; V gene: TRBV3-1; CDR3 DNA: TGTGCCAGCTTAGGCAGCGGGACAGTAGCTAACTATGGCCACACCTTC; CDR3 protein: CASLGSGTVANYGHTF
clone size: few; J gene: TRBJ2-3; D gene: TRBD2; V gene: TRBV24-1; CDR3 DNA: TGTGCCACCAGTGATCCTCGGACTACCGGGGGGTATAGTCAGTATTTT; CDR3 protein: CATSDPRTTGGYSQYF
clone size: -; J gene: TRBJ1-2; D gene: -; V gene: TRBV19; CDR3 DNA: TGTGCCAGTAGTATGGGCGGCGACTATGGCTACACCTTC; CDR3 protein: CASSMGGDYGYTF
clone size: many; J gene: TRBJ1-2; D gene: -; V gene: TRBV20-1; CDR3 DNA: TGCAGTGCTAGCTGGCAATCTAACTATGGCTACACCTTC; CDR3 protein: CSASWQSNYGYTF
clone size: -; J gene: TRBJ2-5; D gene: -; V gene: TRBV2; CDR3 DNA: TGTGCCAGCGTACTGGGACGGGGGTCTGAGACCCAGTACTTC; CDR3 protein: CASVLGRGSETQYF
clone size: once; J gene: TRBJ2-3; D gene: TRBD1; V gene: TRBV19; CDR3 DNA: TGTGCCAGTAGTAGCGACAGGGGGCGAGATACGCAGTATTTT; CDR3 protein: CASSSDRGRDTQYF
clone size: -; J gene: TRBJ1-2; D gene: -; V gene: TRBV5-1; CDR3 DNA: TGCGCCAGCAGCTTGGGAACGGGAGGACAGATCTATGGCTACACCTTC; CDR3 protein: CASSLGTGGQIYGYTF
clone size: many; J gene: TRBJ2-2; D gene: -; V gene: TRBV2; CDR3 DNA: TGTGCCAGCAGTGAAGCAGAAGAAGTCGGGGAGCTGTTTTTT; CDR3 protein: CASSEAEEVGELFF
clone size: -; J gene: TRBJ2-3; D gene: TRBD2; V gene: TRBV2; CDR3 DNA: TGTGCCAGCAGTGTGGTGCGGGGGGGACGTAGCACAGATACGCAGTATTTT; CDR3 protein: CASSVVRGGRSTDTQYF
clone size: -; J gene: TRBJ2-7; D gene: -; V gene: TRBV7-2; CDR3 DNA: TGTGCCAGCCGCTACTACAGTAACGACGAGCAGTACTTC; CDR3 protein: CASRYYSNDEQYF
clone size: many; J gene: TRBJ1-2; D gene: -; V gene: TRBV2; CDR3 DNA: TGTGCCAGCAGTGATGGAGGGGCTGGGTACGGCTACACCTTC; CDR3 protein: CASSDGGAGYGYTF
clone size: -; J gene: TRBJ2-1; D gene: TRBD1; V gene: TRBV29-1; CDR3 DNA: TGCAGCGTCTGGACAGGGGCGAATGAGCAGTTCTTC; CDR3 protein: CSVWTGANEQFF